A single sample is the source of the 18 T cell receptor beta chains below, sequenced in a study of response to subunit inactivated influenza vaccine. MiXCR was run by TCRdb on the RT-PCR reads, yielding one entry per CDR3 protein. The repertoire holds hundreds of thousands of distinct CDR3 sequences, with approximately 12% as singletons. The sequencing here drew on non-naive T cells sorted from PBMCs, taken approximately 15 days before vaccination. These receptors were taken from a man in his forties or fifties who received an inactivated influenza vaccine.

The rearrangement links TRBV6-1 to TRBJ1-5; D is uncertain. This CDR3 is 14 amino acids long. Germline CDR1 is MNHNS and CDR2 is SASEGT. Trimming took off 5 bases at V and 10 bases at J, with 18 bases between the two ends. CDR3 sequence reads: CASSQDPGYAPQHF. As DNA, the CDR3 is TGTGCCAGCAGTCAGGACCCCGGGTATGCCCCCCAGCATTTT.

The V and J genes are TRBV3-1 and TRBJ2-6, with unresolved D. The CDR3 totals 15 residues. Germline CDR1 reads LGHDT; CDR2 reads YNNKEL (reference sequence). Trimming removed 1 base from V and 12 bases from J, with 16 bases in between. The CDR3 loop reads CASSQARVGSPVLTF. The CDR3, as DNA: TGTGCCAGCAGCCAAGCCCGGGTGGGGTCCCCCGTCCTGACTTTC.

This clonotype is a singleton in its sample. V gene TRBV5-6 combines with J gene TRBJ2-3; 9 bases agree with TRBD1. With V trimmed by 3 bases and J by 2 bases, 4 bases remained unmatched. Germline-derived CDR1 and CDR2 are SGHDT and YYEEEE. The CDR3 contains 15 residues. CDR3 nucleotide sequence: TGTGCCAGCAGCTGGACAGGGGACCCCACAGATACGCAGTATTTT. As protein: CASSWTGDPTDTQYF.

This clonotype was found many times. Here the CDR3 DNA reads TGTGCCAGCAGTTTATCCCCTAACTATGGCTACACCTTC. Translating gives CASSLSPNYGYTF. The rearrangement uses TRBV12-3 or TRBV12-4 and TRBJ1-2; D remains ambiguous. The CDR3 covers 13 residues. V gave up 2 bases and J gave up 0 bases, with 4 bases separating them.

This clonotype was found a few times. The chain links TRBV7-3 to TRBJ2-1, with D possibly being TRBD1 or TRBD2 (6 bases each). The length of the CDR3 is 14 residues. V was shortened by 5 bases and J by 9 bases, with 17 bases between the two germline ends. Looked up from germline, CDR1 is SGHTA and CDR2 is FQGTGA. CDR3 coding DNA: TGTGCCAGCAGCCCCCAAGGAGGGGGTAGTGAGCAGTTCTTC. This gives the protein CASSPQGGGSEQFF.

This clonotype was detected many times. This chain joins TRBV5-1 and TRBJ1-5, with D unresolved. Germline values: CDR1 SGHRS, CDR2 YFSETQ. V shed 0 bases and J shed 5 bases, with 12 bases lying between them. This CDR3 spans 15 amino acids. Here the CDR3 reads CASSLDGDTHQPQHF. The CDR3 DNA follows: TGCGCCAGCAGCTTGGACGGAGACACCCATCAGCCCCAGCATTTT.

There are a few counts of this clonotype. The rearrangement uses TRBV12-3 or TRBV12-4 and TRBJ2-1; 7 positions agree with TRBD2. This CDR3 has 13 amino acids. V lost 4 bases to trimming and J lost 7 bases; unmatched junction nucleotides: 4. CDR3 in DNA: TGTGCCAGCAGTTACTGGGGGGGTAATGAGCAGTTCTTC. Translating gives CASSYWGGNEQFF.

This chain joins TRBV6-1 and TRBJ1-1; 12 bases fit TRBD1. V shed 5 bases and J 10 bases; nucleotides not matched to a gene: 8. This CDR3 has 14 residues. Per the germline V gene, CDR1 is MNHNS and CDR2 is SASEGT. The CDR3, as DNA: TGTGCCAGCAGTCCGGGACAGGGGGCGCAGGGAGCTTTCTTT. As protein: CASSPGQGAQGAFF.

In nucleotides, the CDR3 is TGTGCCAGCAGACCTGACCCGAACTCCTACGAGCAGTACTTC. This sequence encodes CASRPDPNSYEQYF. This sequence joins TRBV6-1 and TRBJ2-7; D gene uncertain. In germline, CDR1 is MNHNS, CDR2 SASEGT. This CDR3 comprises 14 residues. Trimming shortened V by 6 bases and J by 0 bases, and 12 bases separated the two germline ends.

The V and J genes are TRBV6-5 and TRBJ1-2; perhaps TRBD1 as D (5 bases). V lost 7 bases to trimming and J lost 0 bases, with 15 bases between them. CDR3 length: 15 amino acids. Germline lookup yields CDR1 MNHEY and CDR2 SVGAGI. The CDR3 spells CASNFRGESNYGYTF. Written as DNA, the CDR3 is TGTGCCAGCAATTTTCGGGGGGAATCTAACTATGGCTACACCTTC.

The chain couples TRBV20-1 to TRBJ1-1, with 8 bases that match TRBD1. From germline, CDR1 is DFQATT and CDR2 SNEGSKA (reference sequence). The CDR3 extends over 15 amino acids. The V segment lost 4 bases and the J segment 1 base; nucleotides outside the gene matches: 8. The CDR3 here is CSAKNTGTGNTEAFF. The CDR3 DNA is TGCAGTGCTAAAAATACCGGGACAGGGAACACTGAAGCTTTCTTT.

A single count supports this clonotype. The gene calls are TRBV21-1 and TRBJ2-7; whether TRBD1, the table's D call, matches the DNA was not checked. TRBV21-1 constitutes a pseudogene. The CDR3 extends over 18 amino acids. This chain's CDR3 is CASSKEESQGWESYEQYF. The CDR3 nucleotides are TGTGCCAGCAGCAAAGAGGAGTCGCAGGGGTGGGAATCCTACGAGCAGTACTTC.

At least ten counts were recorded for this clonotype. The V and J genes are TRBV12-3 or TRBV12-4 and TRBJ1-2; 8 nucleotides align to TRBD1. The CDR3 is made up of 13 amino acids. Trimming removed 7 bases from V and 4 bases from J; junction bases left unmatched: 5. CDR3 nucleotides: TGTGCCAGCAACCGGGACAGGACCTATGGCTACACCTTC. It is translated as CASNRDRTYGYTF.

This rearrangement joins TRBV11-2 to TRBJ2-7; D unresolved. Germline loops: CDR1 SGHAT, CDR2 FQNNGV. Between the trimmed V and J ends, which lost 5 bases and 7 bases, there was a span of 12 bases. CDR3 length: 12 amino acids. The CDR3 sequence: CASSQDRFEQYF. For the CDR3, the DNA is TGTGCCAGCAGCCAGGACCGATTTGAGCAGTACTTC.

As DNA, the CDR3 is TGCGCCAGCAGCATGGGACAGGGAAATCAGCCCCAGCATTTT. Residues: CASSMGQGNQPQHF. This rearrangement joins TRBV5-1 to TRBJ1-5, with 9 bases fitting TRBD1. Germline CDR1 SGHRS, CDR2 YFSETQ. The CDR3 sequence is 14 residues long. The trim removed 4 bases at V and 4 bases at J, leaving 3 bases unmatched.

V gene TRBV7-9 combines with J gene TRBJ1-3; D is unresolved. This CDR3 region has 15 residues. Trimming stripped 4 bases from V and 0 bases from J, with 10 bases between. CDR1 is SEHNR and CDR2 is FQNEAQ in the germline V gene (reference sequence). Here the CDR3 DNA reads TGTGCCAGCAGCTCGGACGGTAACTCTGGAAACACCATATATTTT. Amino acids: CASSSDGNSGNTIYF. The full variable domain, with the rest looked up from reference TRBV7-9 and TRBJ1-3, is DTGVSQNPRHKITKRGQNVTFRCDPISEHNRLYWYRQTLGQGPEFLTYFQNEAQLEKSRLLSDRFSAERPKGSFSTLEIQRTEQGDSAMYLCASSSDGNSGNTIYFGEGSWLTVV.

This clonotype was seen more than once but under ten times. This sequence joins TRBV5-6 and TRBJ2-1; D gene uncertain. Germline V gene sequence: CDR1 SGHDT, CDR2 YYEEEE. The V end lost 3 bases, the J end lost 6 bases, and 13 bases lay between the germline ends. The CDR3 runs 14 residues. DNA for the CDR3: TGTGCCAGCAGCTACCCTGGCAGGTTCAATGAGCAGTTCTTC. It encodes CASSYPGRFNEQFF. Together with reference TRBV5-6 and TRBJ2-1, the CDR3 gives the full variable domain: DAGVTQSPTHLIKTRGQQVTLRCSPKSGHDTVSWYQQALGQGPQFIFQYYEEEERQRGNFPDRFSGHQFPNYSSELNVNALLLGDSALYLCASSYPGRFNEQFFGPGTRLTVL.

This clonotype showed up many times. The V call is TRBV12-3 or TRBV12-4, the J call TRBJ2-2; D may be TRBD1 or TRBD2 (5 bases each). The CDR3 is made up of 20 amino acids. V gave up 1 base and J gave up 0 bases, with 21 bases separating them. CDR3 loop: CASSLVFIFTRDANTGELFF. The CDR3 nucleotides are TGTGCCAGCAGTTTAGTATTCATCTTTACCCGGGACGCGAACACCGGGGAGCTGTTTTTT.